This entry lists 22 T cell receptor beta chains sequenced from one sample in a study of shared clonotypes between healthy human individuals. Profiled with immunoSEQ multiplex PCR; TCRdb holds only in-frame clones, not every one. In the table there are approximately 2,000,000 clones, under 95% of which are singletons. The specimen was naive CD4+ T cells from PBMCs. Subset noted: CD45RA+ positively selected. These TCRs come from a man aged 18 to 29 in good health. Some clones in this sample may be carry-over from other donors' samples.

This clone was observed a handful of times. At one end the junction does not follow the germline gene, possibly because of a read error. The CDR3 nucleotides read TGTGCCAGCGGTGAAGCTTTCTTT. It codes for CASGEAFF. The chain joins TRBV2 to TRBJ1-1, with no clear D. CDR1 SNHLY and CDR2 FYNNEI come from the germline V gene. This CDR3 spans 8 amino acids.

J is TRBJ2-7 and V is TRBV7-9, with D possibly TRBD2 on 6 matching bases. The CDR3 is made up of 14 amino acids. The germline CDR1 and CDR2 sequences are SEHNR and FQNEAQ (reference sequence). Trimming left V 3 bases short and J 7 bases short, with 16 bases between. The CDR3 here is CASSLAGPVMEQYF. The CDR3, as DNA: TGTGCCAGCAGCTTGGCGGGGCCGGTTATGGAGCAGTACTTC.

The V gene is TRBV29-1, the J gene TRBJ1-6; 8 nucleotides align to TRBD1. J was trimmed by 5 bases and V by 5 bases; bases with no gene match: 2. Germline-derived CDR1 and CDR2 are SQVTM and ANQGSEA. The length of the CDR3 is 13 residues. CDR3 sequence reads: CSVRTGNNSPLHF. CDR3 bases: TGCAGCGTTAGGACAGGGAATAATTCACCCCTCCACTTT.

V and J are TRBV5-4 and TRBJ2-5, with TRBD1 matching over 7 bases. The J call may be in error: the DNA end matches TRBJ2-7 better. The CDR3 consists of 15 residues. Germline loops: CDR1 SGHNT, CDR2 YYREEE (reference sequence). CDR3 in amino acids: CASSRPGPDRYEQYF. DNA for the CDR3: TGTGCCAGCAGCCGGCCGGGACCGGACAGGTACGAGCAGTACTTC.

This sequence joins TRBV5-1 and TRBJ2-6; the match to TRBD1 covers 12 bases. Germline CDR1 and CDR2: SGHRS and YFSETQ. This CDR3 spans 18 amino acids. V trimming: 1 base; J trimming: 2 bases; junction bases outside the gene matches: 4. In DNA, the CDR3 is TGCGCCAGCAGCTTGAGGGGGACAGGGGGCACTGGGGCCAACGTCCTGACTTTC. This gives the protein CASSLRGTGGTGANVLTF. Complete variable domain (other parts from reference TRBV5-1 and TRBJ2-6): KAGVTQTPRYLIKTRGQQVTLSCSPISGHRSVSWYQQTPGQGLQFLFEYFSETQRNKGNFPGRFSGRQFSNSRSEMNVSTLELGDSALYLCASSLRGTGGTGANVLTFGAGSRLTVL.

This chain joins TRBV5-1 and TRBJ1-1; D ambiguous. The CDR3 consists of 13 residues. V dropped 0 bases and J dropped 7 bases, with 10 bases sitting between them. The germline V gene has CDR1 SGHRS and CDR2 YFSETQ. In DNA, the CDR3 is TGCGCCAGCAGCTTGGCCGTCCCGAGTGAAGCTTTCTTT. Translated, it gives CASSLAVPSEAFF.

This chain joins TRBV5-1 and TRBJ1-1; 7 bases line up with TRBD1. With V trimmed by 5 bases and J by 1 base, 14 bases remained unmatched. The germline V gene encodes CDR1 SGHRS and CDR2 YFSETQ. This CDR3 has 17 amino acids. CDR3 DNA sequence: TGCGCCAGCAGAGGGGATAGGGGGCCAAATAAGAACACTGAAGCTTTCTTT. It specifies CASRGDRGPNKNTEAFF.

In the case of this clone: Other nucleotide sequences in the sample specify the same CDR3. This chain joins TRBV6-5 and TRBJ2-7; possibly TRBD1 for D (5 bases). The V and J ends lost 6 bases and 1 base respectively, with 7 bases between them. This CDR3 comprises 12 residues. The germline V gene has CDR1 MNHEY and CDR2 SVGAGI. The CDR3 is CASSQGSYEQYF. The CDR3 DNA reads as TGTGCCAGCAGCCAGGGATCCTACGAGCAGTACTTC.

This chain uses TRBV4-3 with TRBJ2-1; D not resolved. V was cut by 4 bases and J by 3 bases, with 10 bases left in between. The CDR3 sequence is 14 residues long. Germline V gene sequence: CDR1 LGHNA, CDR2 YSLEER. CDR3 nucleotide sequence: TGCGCCAGCAGCCTAGATACGGTCTACAATGAGCAGTTCTTC. It yields the protein CASSLDTVYNEQFF.

This chain links TRBV15 with TRBJ1-4; D unresolved. Germline lookup yields CDR1 LNHNV and CDR2 YYDKDF (reference sequence). CDR3 length: 15 amino acids. V lost 4 bases to trimming and J lost 0 bases, with 9 bases between them. CDR3 coding DNA: TGTGCCACCAGCACACAACAGACAACTAATGAAAAACTGTTTTTT. It codes for CATSTQQTTNEKLFF. Combining the CDR3 with reference TRBV15 and TRBJ1-4 gives the whole variable domain DAMVIQNPRYQVTQFGKPVTLSCSQTLNHNVMYWYQQKSSQAPKLLFHYYDKDFNNEADTPDNFQSRRPNTSFCFLDIRSPGLGDTAMYLCATSTQQTTNEKLFFGSGTQLSVL.

Concerning this clone: Other DNA sequences in this sample translate to the same CDR3. This sequence joins TRBV5-1 and TRBJ1-1, with 9 bases fitting TRBD1. Losses at the gene ends were 4 bases for V and 2 bases for J; bases not matched to a gene: 6. This CDR3 has 15 residues. Per the germline V gene, CDR1 is SGHRS and CDR2 is YFSETQ. CDR3 loop: CASSRGQGLNTEAFF. CDR3 DNA sequence: TGCGCCAGCAGCCGGGGACAGGGTCTCAACACTGAAGCTTTCTTT.

The chain joins TRBV7-2 to TRBJ2-4; D ambiguous. The CDR3 spans 11 residues. Looked up from germline, CDR1 is SGHTA and CDR2 is FQGNSA. V was shortened by 3 bases and J by 7 bases, with 4 bases between the two germline ends. CDR3 DNA: TGTGCCAGCAGCTTCCTTAACATTCAGTACTTC. Encoded protein: CASSFLNIQYF.

The chain employs TRBV28 and TRBJ2-7; D gene unclear. Trimming removed 6 bases from V and 3 bases from J, with 15 bases in between. CDR3 length: 14 amino acids. Germline lookup yields CDR1 MDHEN and CDR2 SYDVKM. The CDR3, as DNA: TGTGCCAGCAGAACGTCTTTGACCCTCTACGAGCAGTACTTC. Residues: CASRTSLTLYEQYF.

J is TRBJ2-1 and V is TRBV28; TRBD2 matches at 8 bases. J gave up 15 bases and V 4 bases, and 8 bases lay outside the gene matches. CDR3 size: 12 residues. In germline, CDR1 is MDHEN, CDR2 SYDVKM. The CDR3 DNA is TGTGCCAGCAGTTCCCGCGGGGGGCTCGTGTTCTTC. It codes for CASSSRGGLVFF.

The rearrangement joins TRBV28 to TRBJ2-2; no reliable D call. This CDR3 is 12 amino acids long. The germline V and J ends were trimmed by 5 bases and 4 bases, with 5 bases remaining between them. Germline V gives CDR1 MDHEN, CDR2 SYDVKM. Written as DNA, the CDR3 is TGTGCCAGCAGTGACGGCACCGGGGAGCTGTTTTTT. It specifies CASSDGTGELFF.

The chain joins TRBV7-2 to TRBJ2-7, with D perhaps matching TRBD1 (6 bases). Germline V gene data show CDR1 as SGHTA and CDR2 as FQGNSA. The CDR3 is 13 residues long. Trimming took 3 bases from V and 9 from J, leaving 15 bases between them. CDR3 bases: TGTGCCAGCAGCTTGGGGGCCGCCTCTTGGCAGTACTTC. Its protein product is CASSLGAASWQYF.

This rearrangement joins TRBV4-1 to TRBJ1-4; TRBD1 is a possible D gene (5 bases). The V and J ends lost 4 bases and 3 bases respectively, with 12 bases between them. CDR3 size: 15 residues. The germline V gene has CDR1 MGHRA and CDR2 YSYEKL. DNA for the CDR3: TGCGCCAGCAGCCCATACCGGGACCCTAATGAAAAACTGTTTTTT. Translating it yields CASSPYRDPNEKLFF.

This chain connects TRBV10-3 to TRBJ2-7; 9 nucleotides agree with TRBD1. CDR3 length: 15 amino acids. Germline CDR1 is ENHRY and CDR2 is SYGVKD. V was clipped by 6 bases and J by 6 bases; unmatched bases: 12. The CDR3 nucleotides are TGTGCCATCAGGGGGGAGGGACAGGGTCCAAGCGAGCAGTACTTC. It yields the protein CAIRGEGQGPSEQYF.

A word on this clone: Other nucleotide sequences in the sample specify the same CDR3. The chain recombines TRBV5-1 with TRBJ2-1; 11 bases agree with TRBD2. CDR3 size: 15 residues. Trimming at V came to 2 bases and at J to 7 bases, leaving 5 bases not matched to a gene. Germline loops: CDR1 SGHRS, CDR2 YFSETQ. The CDR3 DNA reads as TGCGCCAGCAGCTTACTAGCGGGAGCTAATAATGAGCAGTTCTTC. Translation: CASSLLAGANNEQFF.

This clone was counted ten times or more. V usage is TRBV5-1 and J usage is TRBJ2-5, with 10 positions matching TRBD2. With 1 base clipped from V and 2 bases from J, the junction kept 5 bases outside the gene matches. Germline V gives CDR1 SGHRS, CDR2 YFSETQ. This CDR3 contains 16 residues. The CDR3 coding sequence is TGCGCCAGCAGCTTGTTGGCTAGCGGGGGTCAAGAGACCCAGTACTTC. Translated, it gives CASSLLASGGQETQYF.

This chain connects TRBV4-1 to TRBJ1-2; TRBD1 aligns across 7 bases. CDR3 length: 16 residues. V shed 2 bases and J 4 bases; nucleotides not matched to a gene: 10. Looked up from germline, CDR1 is MGHRA and CDR2 is YSYEKL. The CDR3 loop is CASSQPRQGSGYGYTF. CDR3 bases: TGCGCCAGCAGCCAACCGCGACAGGGATCTGGCTATGGCTACACCTTC.

This sequence joins TRBV5-6 and TRBJ2-1; tentative D call: TRBD1 (6 bases). CDR3 length: 16 amino acids. Trimming took off 1 base at V and 4 bases at J, with 15 bases between the two ends. In germline, CDR1 is SGHDT, CDR2 YYEEEE. This chain's CDR3 is CASSLHQGLLYNEQFF. The CDR3 DNA reads TGTGCCAGCAGCTTGCATCAGGGGCTCCTATACAATGAGCAGTTCTTC.